This passage covers 24 T cell receptor beta chains from one sample sequenced in a study of metastatic and nonmetastatic thyroid tumors. No patient had received any treatment before thyroid surgery. MiXCR was used by TCRdb to re-call the PCR reads. The table has about 21,000 clones, approximately 32% seen once. Sequencing was done on a sample of adjacent normal tissue. Receptor source: a female donor with papillary thyroid cancer or a benign thyroid nodule (not recorded which). Some clones in this sample may be carry-over from other donors' samples.

By sample share, this clone is medium-sized. The rearrangement joins TRBV6-5 to TRBJ2-7; no reliable D call. The CDR3 sequence is 12 residues long. Trimming stripped 4 bases from V and 5 bases from J, with 9 bases between. Germline assignment: CDR1 MNHEY and CDR2 SVGAGI. The CDR3 reads CASSFSLHEQYF. The DNA of the CDR3 is TGTGCCAGCAGTTTCTCACTCCACGAGCAGTACTTC.

This clone was counted many times. The rearrangement links TRBV5-1 to TRBJ2-3, with TRBD2 identical over 7 bases. The V gene end was trimmed by 4 bases and the J gene end by 3 bases; junction bases not matched to a gene: 2. Germline V lookup: CDR1 SGHRS, CDR2 YFSETQ. The CDR3 is 13 residues long. The CDR3 DNA reads TGCGCCAGCAGCGGGGGAGGGACAGATACGCAGTATTTT. This gives the protein CASSGGGTDTQYF. Complete variable domain (other parts from reference TRBV5-1 and TRBJ2-3): KAGVTQTPRYLIKTRGQQVTLSCSPISGHRSVSWYQQTPGQGLQFLFEYFSETQRNKGNFPGRFSGRQFSNSRSEMNVSTLELGDSALYLCASSGGGTDTQYFGPGTRLTVL.

This clone has just one count. In this CDR3 the conserved last residue, phenylalanine or tryptophan, is missing, so a read error is likely. Because the CDR3's place on the DNA is in doubt, the DNA is left out and the CDR3 is given as listed by TCRdb. The chain couples TRBV6-1 to TRBJ1-6; the table names TRBD1, a call not compared with the DNA. The CDR3 numbers 14 amino acids, ends counted. Germline lookup yields CDR1 MNHNS and CDR2 SASEGT. CDR3 residues: CASRGTVQHSPLQV.

The chain has TRBV3-1 and TRBJ2-1; TRBD2 is a possible D gene (6 bases). CDR3 length: 16 amino acids. Deletions cut 0 bases from V and 2 bases from J, with 11 bases between. CDR1 LGHDT and CDR2 YNNKEL come from the germline V gene (reference sequence). The CDR3 protein is CASSQDWRGPYNEQFF. CDR3 bases: TGTGCCAGCAGCCAAGATTGGAGGGGTCCCTACAATGAGCAGTTCTTC.

This clone has a handful of counts. The V call is TRBV5-1, the J call TRBJ2-6; unclear D gene. Trimming shortened V by 2 bases and J by 0 bases, and 6 bases separated the two germline ends. The CDR3 sequence is 15 residues long. Germline lookup yields CDR1 SGHRS and CDR2 YFSETQ. The CDR3 DNA reads as TGCGCCAGCAGCTTATTTGCCTCTGGGGCCAACGTCCTGACTTTC. It codes for CASSLFASGANVLTF.

By share, this clone ranks as medium-sized (0.01 to 0.1%). This chain uses TRBV2 with TRBJ2-2, with 11 nucleotides matching TRBD1. This CDR3 contains 15 residues. V lost 6 bases and J lost 4; bases outside the gene matches: 4. Germline V gene sequence: CDR1 SNHLY, CDR2 FYNNEI. CDR3 nucleotides: TGTGCCAGCAGCCTGGACAGGGGGCCCACCGGGGAGCTGTTTTTT. Protein product: CASSLDRGPTGELFF.

This clone occurred once. The chain recombines TRBV14 with TRBJ2-3; D is perhaps TRBD1 or TRBD2 (5 bases each). The length of the CDR3 is 17 residues. CDR1 and CDR2 from the germline V gene are SGHDN and FVKESK. Deletions cut 0 bases from V and 7 bases from J, with 20 bases between. CDR3 residues: CASSQDLDGDPSNTQYF. CDR3 nucleotide sequence: TGTGCCAGCAGCCAAGATCTTGACGGGGACCCCTCAAATACGCAGTATTTT. The full variable domain, in which reference TRBV14 and TRBJ2-3 provide the parts outside the CDR3, is EAGVTQFPSHSVIEKGQTVTLRCDPISGHDNLYWYRRVMGKEIKFLLHFVKESKQDESGMPNNRFLAERTGGTYSTLKVQPAELEDSGVYFCASSQDLDGDPSNTQYFGPGTRLTVL.

In this sample, this clone turned up a few times. The chain has TRBV6-1 and TRBJ1-3; a possible D gene is TRBD1 (5 bases). This CDR3 comprises 16 residues. V was clipped by 7 bases and J by 0 bases, with 16 bases between them. Per germline, CDR1 MNHNS and CDR2 SASEGT. CDR3 loop: CASTRGEWDSGNTIYF. CDR3 nucleotide sequence: TGTGCCAGCACCCGGGGGGAGTGGGACTCTGGAAACACCATATATTTT.

V is TRBV12-3 or TRBV12-4 and J is TRBJ1-1; 7 bases align to TRBD1. The length of the CDR3 is 13 residues. The trim removed 2 bases at V and 6 bases at J, leaving 3 bases unmatched. The CDR3 DNA sequence: TGTGCCAGCAGTTTATCTGACAGGGCTGAAGCTTTCTTT. The encoded protein is CASSLSDRAEAFF.

In this sample, this clone turned up many times. This sample includes further DNA sequences coding for the same CDR3. The chain has TRBV28 and TRBJ1-5; 9 nucleotides agree with TRBD1. After removal of 4 bases from V and 4 bases from J, the junction contained 2 bases not matched to a gene. This CDR3 contains 14 residues. Per germline, CDR1 MDHEN and CDR2 SYDVKM. The CDR3 region has the DNA TGTGCCAGCAGTTGGACAGGGGAGAATCAGCCCCAGCATTTT. This sequence encodes CASSWTGENQPQHF.

This clone was observed a single time. V is TRBV20-1 and J is TRBJ2-5, with a tentative D call TRBD2 (6 bases). CDR3 size: 14 residues. V was shortened by 0 bases and J by 2 bases, with 10 bases between the two germline ends. The germline gives CDR1 DFQATT, CDR2 SNEGSKA (reference sequence). In nucleotides, the CDR3 is TGCAGTGCTAGAGACCCTAGCGTACAAGAGACCCAGTACTTC. Translating it yields CSARDPSVQETQYF.

This chain's CDR3 is CASSQDEGVGYEQYF. CDR3 nucleotide sequence: TGCGCCAGCAGCCAAGATGAGGGTGTCGGCTACGAGCAGTACTTC. This sequence joins TRBV4-3 and TRBJ2-7; D perhaps matches TRBD2 (5 bases). The CDR3 runs to 15 residues. Trimming removed 0 bases at V and 3 bases at J, with 12 bases between. The germline CDR1 and CDR2 sequences are LGHNA and YSLEER.

V is TRBV19 and J is TRBJ1-2; D is perhaps TRBD1 (6 bases). With 3 bases removed from V and 6 bases from J, the gap between germline ends came to 17 bases. Germline V gene lookup returns CDR1 LNHDA and CDR2 SQIVND (reference sequence). This CDR3 region has 15 residues. The CDR3 here is CASSMVGGEEDGYTF. Written as DNA, the CDR3 is TGTGCCAGTAGTATGGTTGGGGGCGAAGAAGATGGCTACACCTTC. The variable domain in full, with the rest retrieved from reference TRBV19 and TRBJ1-2, is DGGITQSPKYLFRKEGQNVTLSCEQNLNHDAMYWYRQDPGQGLRLIYYSQIVNDFQKGDIAEGYSVSREKKESFPLTVTSAQKNPTAFYLCASSMVGGEEDGYTFGSGTRLTVV.

This chain uses TRBV30 with TRBJ1-2; D is unresolved. The CDR3 loop spans 11 amino acids. Germline CDR1 reads GTSNPN; CDR2 reads SVGIG (reference sequence). V lost 0 bases and J lost 8, with 7 bases in between. CDR3 sequence reads: CAWSVDVGYTF. The CDR3 coding sequence is TGTGCCTGGAGTGTAGATGTGGGCTACACCTTC.

This clone was counted many times. V and J are TRBV6-5 and TRBJ2-1; 7 bases fit TRBD1. The J segment lost 0 bases and the V segment lost 8 bases, leaving 22 bases of the junction unmatched. This CDR3 is 20 amino acids long. Germline V gene sequence: CDR1 MNHEY, CDR2 SVGAGI. CDR3 nucleotides: TGTGCCAGCTCAAGGGGGCCGGGACAGCTTTACCTAAGCTCCTACAATGAGCAGTTCTTC. This translates into CASSRGPGQLYLSSYNEQFF.

The gene calls are TRBV6-5 and TRBJ2-7, with D perhaps being TRBD1 or TRBD2 (5 bases each). Germline V gene data show CDR1 as MNHEY and CDR2 as SVGAGI. The CDR3 runs to 13 residues. Trimming pared 4 bases from V and 6 bases from J, leaving 13 bases between. The CDR3 nucleotides are TGTGCCAGCAGTTTAACCGGGGCCGGCGAGCAGTACTTC. It is translated as CASSLTGAGEQYF.

This chain links TRBV30 with TRBJ2-3, with 8 bases identical to TRBD2. Unmatched junction bases numbered 3, after V lost 4 bases and J lost 0 bases. Germline V gives CDR1 GTSNPN, CDR2 SVGIG (reference sequence). This CDR3 spans 14 amino acids. The CDR3 DNA follows: TGTGCCTGGACTACGGGGGGGAGCACAGATACGCAGTATTTT. Translation gives CAWTTGGSTDTQYF.

This chain joins TRBV7-8 and TRBJ1-1; D unclear. Trimming pared 0 bases from V and 1 base from J, leaving 12 bases between. Germline assignment: CDR1 SGHVS and CDR2 FQNEAQ. The CDR3 consists of 16 residues. Here the CDR3 reads CASSLASGKGNTEAFF. CDR3 sequence (DNA): TGTGCCAGCAGCTTAGCGTCGGGCAAGGGGAACACTGAAGCTTTCTTT.

This chain uses TRBV2 with TRBJ2-3; D not resolved. This CDR3 has 13 residues. Trimming pared 4 bases from V and 2 bases from J, leaving 7 bases between. From germline, CDR1 is SNHLY and CDR2 FYNNEI. The CDR3, as DNA: TGTGCCAGCAGTGCCGGCTACACAGATACGCAGTATTTT. Translated: CASSAGYTDTQYF. The whole variable domain, remainder taken from reference TRBV2 and TRBJ2-3, is EPEVTQTPSHQVTQMGQEVILRCVPISNHLYFYWYRQILGQKVEFLVSFYNNEISEKSEIFDDQFSVERPDGSNFTLKIRSTKLEDSAMYFCASSAGYTDTQYFGPGTRLTVL.

CDR3 protein: CASRNTGGAGKLFF. The CDR3 DNA reads TGTGCCAGCAGGAACACAGGGGGTGCTGGAAAACTGTTTTTT. This chain joins TRBV6-1 and TRBJ1-4; 8 positions agree with TRBD1. The CDR3 length is 14 residues. The V gene end was trimmed by 6 bases and the J gene end by 10 bases; junction bases not matched to a gene: 10. Germline V CDR1 and CDR2: MNHNS, SASEGT.

This CDR3 reads CASTTGNYGYTF. CDR3 DNA: TGCGCCAGCACGACAGGAAACTATGGCTACACCTTC. The chain carries TRBV5-1 and TRBJ1-2, with D tentatively TRBD1 (6 bases). The germline V gene has CDR1 SGHRS and CDR2 YFSETQ. The CDR3 totals 12 residues. V lost 6 bases, J lost 2 bases, and 8 bases lay in between.

By frequency in the sample, this clone is medium-sized. The rearrangement links TRBV5-1 to TRBJ2-3; TRBD1 agrees at 10 bases. Germline CDR1 SGHRS, CDR2 YFSETQ. Trimming at V came to 5 bases and at J to 3 bases, leaving 6 bases not matched to a gene. The CDR3 totals 15 residues. CDR3 loop: CASSPRDRGTDTQYF. In DNA form, the CDR3 reads TGCGCCAGCAGTCCCCGGGACAGGGGAACAGATACGCAGTATTTT.

This clone showed up many times. V gene TRBV10-3 combines with J gene TRBJ2-6, with TRBD1 matching 8 bases. The CDR3 is 17 amino acids. The ends lost 11 bases at V and 0 bases at J; junction bases unmatched: 12. Germline values: CDR1 ENHRY, CDR2 SYGVKD. CDR3 nucleotides: TGTGCCTCCGGACGGGACAGGCTTAGCTCTGGGGCCAACGTCCTGACTTTC. It specifies CASGRDRLSSGANVLTF.

This chain joins TRBV28 and TRBJ2-7, with 7 bases fitting TRBD2. After removal of 8 bases from V and 4 bases from J, the junction contained 11 bases not matched to a gene. From germline, CDR1 is MDHEN and CDR2 SYDVKM. This CDR3 has 14 residues. CDR3 sequence (DNA): TGTGCCAGCGGCCAAGCGGGACCCCCTTACGAGCAGTACTTC. This translates into CASGQAGPPYEQYF.